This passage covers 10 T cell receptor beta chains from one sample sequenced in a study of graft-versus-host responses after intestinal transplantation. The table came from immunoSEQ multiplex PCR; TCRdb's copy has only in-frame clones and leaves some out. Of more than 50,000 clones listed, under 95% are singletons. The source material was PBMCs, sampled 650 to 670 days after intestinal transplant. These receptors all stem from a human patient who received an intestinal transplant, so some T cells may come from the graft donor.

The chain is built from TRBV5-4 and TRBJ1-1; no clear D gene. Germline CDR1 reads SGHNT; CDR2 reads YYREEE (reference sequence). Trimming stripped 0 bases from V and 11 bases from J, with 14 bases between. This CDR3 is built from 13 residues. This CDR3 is CASSLATVRGAFF. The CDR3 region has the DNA TGTGCCAGCAGCTTGGCTACGGTTCGCGGTGCTTTCTTT.

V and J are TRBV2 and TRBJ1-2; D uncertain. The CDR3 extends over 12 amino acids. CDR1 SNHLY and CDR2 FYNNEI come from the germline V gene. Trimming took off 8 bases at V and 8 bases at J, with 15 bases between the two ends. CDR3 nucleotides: TGTGCCAGCCGAACGGAGTCCCTGGGCTACACCTTC. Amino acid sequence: CASRTESLGYTF.

The CDR3 spells CASSFGTGELFF. Here the CDR3 DNA reads TGTGCCAGCAGCTTCGGCACCGGGGAGCTGTTTTTT. The chain links TRBV11-1 to TRBJ2-2; no clear D. The CDR3 covers 12 residues. Trimming removed 3 bases at V and 4 bases at J, with 3 bases between. Germline V gene lookup returns CDR1 SGHAT and CDR2 FQDESV (reference sequence).

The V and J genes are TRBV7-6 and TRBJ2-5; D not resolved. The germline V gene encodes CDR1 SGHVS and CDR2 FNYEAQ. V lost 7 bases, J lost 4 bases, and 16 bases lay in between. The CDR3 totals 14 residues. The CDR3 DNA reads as TGTGCCAGCAACCCAACCCCCCCCTTAGAGACCCAGTACTTC. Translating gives CASNPTPPLETQYF.

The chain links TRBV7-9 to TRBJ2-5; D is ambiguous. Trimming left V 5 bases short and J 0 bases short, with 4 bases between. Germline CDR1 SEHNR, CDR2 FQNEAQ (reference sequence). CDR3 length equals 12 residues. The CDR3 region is CASSENQETQYF. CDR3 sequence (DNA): TGTGCCAGCAGCGAAAACCAAGAGACCCAGTACTTC.

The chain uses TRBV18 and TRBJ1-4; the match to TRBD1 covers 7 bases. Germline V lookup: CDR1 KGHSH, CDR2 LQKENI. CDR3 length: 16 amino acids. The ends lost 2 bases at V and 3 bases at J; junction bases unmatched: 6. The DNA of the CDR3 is TGTGCCAGCTCACCAGGGAGGGGGCACCCTAATGAAAAACTGTTTTTT. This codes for CASSPGRGHPNEKLFF.

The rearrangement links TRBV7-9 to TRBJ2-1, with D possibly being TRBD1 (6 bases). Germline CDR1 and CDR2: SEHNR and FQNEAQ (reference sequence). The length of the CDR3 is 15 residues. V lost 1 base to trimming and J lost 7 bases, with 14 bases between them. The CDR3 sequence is CASSLVGAQGNEQFF. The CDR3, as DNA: TGTGCCAGCAGCTTAGTGGGGGCGCAAGGGAATGAGCAGTTCTTC. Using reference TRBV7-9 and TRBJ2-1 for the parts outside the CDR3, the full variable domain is DTGVSQNPRHKITKRGQNVTFRCDPISEHNRLYWYRQTLGQGPEFLTYFQNEAQLEKSRLLSDRFSAERPKGSFSTLEIQRTEQGDSAMYLCASSLVGAQGNEQFFGPGTRLTVL.

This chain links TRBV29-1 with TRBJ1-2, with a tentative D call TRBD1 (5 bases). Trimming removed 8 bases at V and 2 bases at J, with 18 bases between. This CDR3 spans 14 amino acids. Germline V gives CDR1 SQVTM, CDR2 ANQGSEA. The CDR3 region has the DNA TGCAGCACCCTAAAGCAAGCAGGGAACTATGGCTACACCTTC. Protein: CSTLKQAGNYGYTF.

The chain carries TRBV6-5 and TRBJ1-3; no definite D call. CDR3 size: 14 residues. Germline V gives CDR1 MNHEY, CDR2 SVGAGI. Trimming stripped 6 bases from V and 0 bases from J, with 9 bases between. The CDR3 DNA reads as TGTGCCAGCAGCATCGACGGCTCTGGAAACACCATATATTTT. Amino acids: CASSIDGSGNTIYF.

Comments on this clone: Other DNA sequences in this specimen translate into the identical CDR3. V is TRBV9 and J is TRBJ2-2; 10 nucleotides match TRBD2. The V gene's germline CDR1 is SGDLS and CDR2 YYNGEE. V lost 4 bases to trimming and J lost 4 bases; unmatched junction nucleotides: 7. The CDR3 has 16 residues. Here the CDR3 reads CASSSRSGGATGELFF. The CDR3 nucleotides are TGTGCCAGCAGCTCCCGGAGCGGGGGGGCCACCGGGGAGCTGTTTTTT. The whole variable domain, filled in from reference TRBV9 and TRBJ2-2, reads DSGVTQTPKHLITATGQRVTLRCSPRSGDLSVYWYQQSLDQGLQFLIQYYNGEERAKGNILERFSAQQFPDLHSELNLSSLELGDSALYFCASSSRSGGATGELFFGEGSRLTVL.